This is a list of T cell receptor beta chains from one sample in a study of T cell responses to AZD1222 COVID-19 vaccine. Using immunoSEQ multiplex PCR, the repertoire was profiled, and TCRdb retains in-frame clones only, with some absent. The sample shows roughly 90,000 clones, roughly nine tenths of them seen only once. The sequencing used peripheral blood, collected 28 days after the second AZD1222 dose. The source of these receptors is an adult who received the AZD1222 COVID-19 vaccine. Both conserved end residues are part of each CDR3. The D gene is left open where the match is weak. Clone size is given for some rows only: seen once, a few or many times, or a class if the clone is expanded.

TRBJ2-1,.,TRBD2,TRBV5-6,TGTGCCAGCAGCTACGGGACTAGCGGCAATGAGCAGTTCTTC,CASSYGTSGNEQFF
TRBJ2-1,.,.,TRBV28,TGTGCCAGCAGTTCGACAGCACCCCTTAACAATGAGCAGTTCTTC,CASSSTAPLNNEQFF
TRBJ1-5,.,.,TRBV5-1,TGCGCCAGCAGGAACCACTTGAGGCCCCAGCATTTT,CASRNHLRPQHF
TRBJ2-3,.,TRBD1,TRBV7-3,TGTGCCAGCAGCTCCATGGGCGGGGACAGGAAAAACACAGATACGCAGTATTTT,CASSSMGGDRKNTDTQYF
TRBJ1-1,few,TRBD1,TRBV9,TGTGCCAGCAGCGTAGCCGGGCAGGGGGCCACTGAAGCTTTCTTT,CASSVAGQGATEAFF
TRBJ2-5,.,.,TRBV7-5,TGTGCCAGAAGCCTCAAGCGGGACAGTAAACAAGAGACCCAGTACTTC,CARSLKRDSKQETQYF
TRBJ2-3,once,.,TRBV4-3,TGCGCCAGCAGCCAAGATTGGAGGGGGGGCGGAGATACGCAGTATTTT,CASSQDWRGGGDTQYF
TRBJ2-2,.,.,TRBV7-9,TGTGCCAGCAGCTTTACCCCCGGGGAGCTGTTTTTT,CASSFTPGELFF
TRBJ1-5,.,.,TRBV12-5,TGTGCTAGTGGTTCCCAAGGGGGGGGGCGAGGCAATCAGCCCCAGCATTTT,CASGSQGGGRGNQPQHF
TRBJ2-3,.,.,TRBV6-6,TGTGCCAGCAGTTATATAACCCTCAGTTGGCCAGATACGCAGTATTTT,CASSYITLSWPDTQYF
TRBJ2-2,.,.,TRBV2,TGTGCCAGCACCCTCGCCGGGGAGCTGTTTTTT,CASTLAGELFF
TRBJ2-7,few,.,TRBV7-8,TGTGCCAGCAGCCCCGGACGGCACTACGAGCAGTACTTC,CASSPGRHYEQYF
TRBJ2-7,.,TRBD1,TRBV9,TGTGCCAGCAGCGAGAACCCCGGACAGGGGGCGAACGAGCAGTACTTC,CASSENPGQGANEQYF
TRBJ2-7,.,TRBD1,TRBV7-9,TGTGCCAGCAGCATAACAGGGGGCTCCTACGAGCAGTACTTC,CASSITGGSYEQYF
TRBJ2-1,.,.,TRBV27,TGTGCCAGCACAAATGGGGCGGGGAGCTCCTACAATGAGCAGTTCTTC,CASTNGAGSSYNEQFF
TRBJ1-2,once,.,TRBV9,TGTGCCAGCAGCGTGGATCCGACAAATGGCTACACCTTC,CASSVDPTNGYTF
TRBJ2-1,once,.,TRBV9,TGTGCCAGCAGCCCAACGGACTTTTACAATGAGCAGTTCTTC,CASSPTDFYNEQFF
TRBJ2-3,once,TRBD1,TRBV7-3,TGTGCCAGCAGCTTAACAGGGGGCCTAGATACGCAGTATTTT,CASSLTGGLDTQYF
TRBJ1-6,.,.,TRBV19,TGTGCCAGTAGCCGATATACACCGGACCAAAGCCCCCTCCACTTT,CASSRYTPDQSPLHF
TRBJ2-5,.,.,TRBV6-5,TGTGCCAGCAGTTACTCGATGATGGGGGAGACCCAGTACTTC,CASSYSMMGETQYF
TRBJ1-5,.,TRBD1,TRBV15,TGTGCCACCAGACCAGGGGGCTCGCTTGATCAGCCCCAGCATTTT,CATRPGGSLDQPQHF
TRBJ1-3,.,.,TRBV19,TGTGCCAGTCATTGGGGAAACACCATATATTTT,CASHWGNTIYF
TRBJ1-3,.,.,TRBV14,TGTGCCAGCAGCCAAGTTTTTACCGAAGCCCTCTACTCTGGAAACACCATATATTTT,CASSQVFTEALYSGNTIYF
TRBJ2-5,once,.,TRBV12-3/TRBV12-4,TGTGCCAGCAGGGGGGGCCAAGAGACCCAGTACTTC,CASRGGQETQYF
TRBJ2-7,.,TRBD1,TRBV7-2,TGTGCCAGCAGCTTAAATGGACAGGGTGGGTTTAAGCAGTACTTC,CASSLNGQGGFKQYF
TRBJ2-3,.,.,TRBV25-1,TGTGCCAGCAGTGACCTGGGGCGCACAGATACGCAGTATTTT,CASSDLGRTDTQYF
TRBJ2-3,.,TRBD2,TRBV9,TGTGCCAGCAGCGTAAGCAGCGGGGCCACAGATACGCAGTATTTT,CASSVSSGATDTQYF
TRBJ2-7,.,TRBD1,TRBV14,TGTGCCAGCAGCCAGTACAGGGGAACGGGCGAGCAGTACTTC,CASSQYRGTGEQYF
TRBJ2-5,.,TRBD2,TRBV2,TGTGCCAGCATAGCGGGGGGGTTAGGAGAGACCCAGTACTTC,CASIAGGLGETQYF
TRBJ2-7,.,TRBD2,TRBV7-2,TGTGCCAGCAGCCAGGGACTAGCGGGGGGCCGCTCCTACGAGCAGTACTTC,CASSQGLAGGRSYEQYF
TRBJ1-6,few,TRBD1,TRBV9,TGTGCCAGCAGCGTAGGGCCAGGGGGTAATTCACCCCTCCACTTT,CASSVGPGGNSPLHF
TRBJ2-3,.,TRBD1,TRBV25-1,TGTGCCAGCACCCCGACAGGGGTGGTAGATACGCAGTATTTT,CASTPTGVVDTQYF
TRBJ2-1,.,TRBD1,TRBV10-1,TGCGCCAGCAGCCCCAGACAGGGTGGTGAGCAGTTCTTC,CASSPRQGGEQFF
TRBJ2-5,.,TRBD2,TRBV6-5,TGTGCCAGCAGTTCGACTAGCGGGGGGTATGTCGAGACCCAGTACTTC,CASSSTSGGYVETQYF
TRBJ2-6,.,TRBD1,TRBV24-1,TGTGCCACCAGTGACCCCGGGACAGGCTTTGGGGCCAACGTCCTGACTTTC,CATSDPGTGFGANVLTF
TRBJ2-7,.,TRBD2,TRBV7-2,TGTGCCAGCAGCTTGGGGACCGGGACTAGCGGGGCTAGTCAGAATTTC,CASSLGTGTSGASQNF
TRBJ2-1,.,.,TRBV7-2,TGTGCCAGCAGCTTATTACCAGCGAGCCACAATGAGCAGTTCTTC,CASSLLPASHNEQFF
TRBJ2-2,.,.,TRBV6-5,TGTGCCAGCAGACAGGGGAACACCGGGGAGCTGTTTTTT,CASRQGNTGELFF
TRBJ1-4,.,.,TRBV6-1,TGTGCCAGCAGTGAAGGGGTAGGGGGACGGGAAAAACTGTTTTTT,CASSEGVGGREKLFF
TRBJ1-1,.,TRBD1,TRBV15,TGTGCCACAATGATGGACAGGGTGGGCACTGAAGCTTTCTTT,CATMMDRVGTEAFF
TRBJ1-5,.,TRBD1,TRBV30,TGTGCCTGGAGTGCTCAACCGGGACAGGGGAAGGTGAGCAATCAGCCCCAGCATTTT,CAWSAQPGQGKVSNQPQHF
TRBJ1-5,.,.,TRBV21-1,TGTGCCAGCAGCTGGTGGGACAGGAGTAAAGATCAGCCCCAGCATTTT,CASSWWDRSKDQPQHF
TRBJ1-5,once,.,TRBV28,TGTGCCAGCAGTTTGCCGATCAGCAATCAGCCCCAGCATTTT,CASSLPISNQPQHF
TRBJ1-2,.,.,TRBV6-1,TGTGCCAGCAGTGAACCCCGGGGGGGCTACACCTTC,CASSEPRGGYTF
TRBJ1-4,.,.,TRBV30,TGTGCCTGGGCCCAGGGGCTTAATGAAAAACTGTTTTTT,CAWAQGLNEKLFF
TRBJ1-4,.,.,TRBV19,TGTGCCAGTAGTCCAGGAACAGGAAAACTGTTTTTT,CASSPGTGKLFF
TRBJ2-2,once,.,TRBV7-6,TGTGCCAGCAGCTTAAAGGCGGAAGGGGGGAACACCGGGGAGCTGTTTTTT,CASSLKAEGGNTGELFF
TRBJ2-5,.,.,TRBV7-9,TGTGCCAGCAGCTTAGTTGGGGTCGGGGAGACCCAGTACTTC,CASSLVGVGETQYF